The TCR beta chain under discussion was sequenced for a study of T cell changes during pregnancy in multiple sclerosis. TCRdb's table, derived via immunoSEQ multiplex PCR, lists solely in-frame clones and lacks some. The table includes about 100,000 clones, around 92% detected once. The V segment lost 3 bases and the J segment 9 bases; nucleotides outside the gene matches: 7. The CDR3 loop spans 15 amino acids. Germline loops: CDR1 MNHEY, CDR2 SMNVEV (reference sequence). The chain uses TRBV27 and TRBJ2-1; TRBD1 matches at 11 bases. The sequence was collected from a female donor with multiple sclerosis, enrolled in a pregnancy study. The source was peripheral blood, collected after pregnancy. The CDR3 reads CASSFPGTGGGEQFF. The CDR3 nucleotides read TGTGCCAGCAGTTTCCCCGGGACAGGGGGAGGTGAGCAGTTCTTC.